The 6 T cell receptor beta chains given below trace back to one sample, sequenced in a study of blood T cells in healthy people across ages. Combining a sample-barcoded 5' primer with a J-beta primer mix, a second PCR ran for roughly 7 to 11 cycles. MiXCR, applied by TCRdb to the 5' RACE reads, yields one record per CDR3 protein. This sample yields around 1,800,000 distinct CDR3 sequences, of which 35% to 50% are seen a single time; about 23% belongs to the top ten. The sequencing input was blood. These receptors all stem from a human donor in good health.

The chain joins TRBV2 to TRBJ2-7; 7 nucleotides agree with TRBD1. V lost 6 bases, J lost 4 bases, and 6 bases stayed unmatched. The length of the CDR3 is 13 residues. Germline V gene sequence: CDR1 SNHLY, CDR2 FYNNEI. CDR3 region: CASRMGQIYEQYF. The CDR3 bases are TGTGCCAGCAGGATGGGACAGATTTACGAGCAGTACTTC.

The DNA of the CDR3 is TGTGCCAGCAGCTTTAGCGGGTTCTCCACAGATACGCAGTATTTT. Its protein is CASSFSGFSTDTQYF. This chain connects TRBV5-5 to TRBJ2-3, with 7 bases that match TRBD2. V shed 2 bases, J shed 2 bases, and the junction held 5 bases outside the gene matches. The CDR3 contains 15 residues. CDR1 SGHKS and CDR2 YYEKEE come from the germline V gene (reference sequence).

This clonotype occurred a few times. J is TRBJ2-1 and V is TRBV4-3; 14 bases agree with TRBD2. Germline assignment: CDR1 LGHNA and CDR2 YSLEER. V lost 1 base and J lost 7; bases outside the gene matches: 3. This CDR3 spans 16 amino acids. CDR3 region: CASSQGTSGGFNEQFF. CDR3 DNA sequence: TGCGCCAGCAGCCAAGGGACTAGCGGGGGGTTTAATGAGCAGTTCTTC.

Worth noting for this clonotype: A read error is possible here, since a much larger clone lies one base away. This rearrangement joins TRBV29-1 to TRBJ2-1; 9 nucleotides agree with TRBD1. CDR1 and CDR2 from the germline V gene are SQVTM and ANQGSEA. The CDR3 totals 10 residues. Here the CDR3 DNA reads TGCAACGTTGTAAGGGACAGGGAGTTCTTC. It encodes CNVVRDREFF.

The V and J genes are TRBV2 and TRBJ2-1, with TRBD2 matching 9 bases. Germline loops: CDR1 SNHLY, CDR2 FYNNEI. Losses at the gene ends were 0 bases for V and 5 bases for J; bases not matched to a gene: 5. This CDR3 spans 16 amino acids. The CDR3 DNA sequence: TGTGCCAGCAGTGAAGCTGTCCAGCGGGGGGACAATGAGCAGTTCTTC. Translating it yields CASSEAVQRGDNEQFF.

The chain links TRBV19 to TRBJ1-2; TRBD1 aligns across 9 bases. The CDR3 is made up of 14 amino acids. The germline V gene encodes CDR1 LNHDA and CDR2 SQIVND (reference sequence). V lost 7 bases and J lost 7; bases outside the gene matches: 10. CDR3 DNA: TGTGCCAGTACACCGGGACAGGGAATTGGTGGCTACACCTTC. Amino acids: CASTPGQGIGGYTF.